The clone carrying this T cell receptor (beta chain) was observed a single time. Its target is not known. The PCR used 60 Vbeta and 13 Jbeta primers. Original methodology: An analysis performed later counted 60 million to 90 million unique TCR beta chains (roughly 11 million of them shared). Method: immunoSEQ multiplex PCR; TCRdb's copy keeps in-frame clones and lacks some. V, J and clone size reflect that table, while D and trimming were determined from the DNA. The sample has approximately 190,000 clones, approximately 85% seen once. Trimming removed 3 bases from V and 4 bases from J; junction bases left unmatched: 10. The CDR3 loop spans 16 amino acids. Germline V gives CDR1 MGHRA, CDR2 YSYEKL. This sample was taken from a study of cytomegalovirus exposure and HLA in healthy donors. Study as a whole: Earlier, 110 million or so unique TCR beta sequences were recovered from 200 million or so T cells by an analysis. Researchers found that approximately 80% of just under 400 genotyped donors fell within the Caucasian-associated ancestry cluster.

Points from the study as a whole: There were a few CMV-associated chains whose specificity for CMV antigens was confirmed in vitro.

Sequences were obtained from PBMCs. The chain combines TRBV4-1 with TRBJ1-2; TRBD1 matches at 8 bases. The clonotype was recovered from a woman in her forties or fifties in good health and CMV-seropositive. The CDR3 DNA reads as TGCGCCAGCAGCCACCCAGGGACAGGCGATATCTATGGCTACACCTTC. It is translated as CASSHPGTGDIYGYTF.